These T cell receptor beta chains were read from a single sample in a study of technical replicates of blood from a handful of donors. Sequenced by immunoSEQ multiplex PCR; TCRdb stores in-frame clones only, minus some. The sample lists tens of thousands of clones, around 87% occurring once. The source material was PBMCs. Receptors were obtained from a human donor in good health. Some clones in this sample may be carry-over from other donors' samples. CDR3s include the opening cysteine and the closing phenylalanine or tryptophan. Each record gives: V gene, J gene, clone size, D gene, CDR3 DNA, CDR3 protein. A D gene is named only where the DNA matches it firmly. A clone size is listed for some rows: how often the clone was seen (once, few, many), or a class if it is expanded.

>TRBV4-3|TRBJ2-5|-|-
TGCGCCAGCAGCCAAGAATGGGTTAGGGGTAGCCAAGAGACCCAGTACTTC
CASSQEWVRGSQETQYF
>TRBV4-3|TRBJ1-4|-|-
TGCGCCAGCAGCCAAGGGATACAGGTTAATGAAAAACTGTTTTTT
CASSQGIQVNEKLFF
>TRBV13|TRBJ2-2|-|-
TGTGCCAGCAGCGCCCTAGCATCTAACACCGGGGAGCTGTTTTTT
CASSALASNTGELFF
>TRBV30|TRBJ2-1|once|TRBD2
TGTGCCTGGGCCCCGGGACTATATGAGCAGTTCTTC
CAWAPGLYEQFF
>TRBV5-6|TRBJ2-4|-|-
TGTGCCAGCAGCTTAAATCAGGGGTTGGGAAACATTCAGTACTTC
CASSLNQGLGNIQYF
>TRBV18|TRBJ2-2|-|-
TGTGCCAGCTCCCCCAGGACCGGGGAGCTGTTTTTT
CASSPRTGELFF
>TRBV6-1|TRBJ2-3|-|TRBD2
TGTGCCAGCAACAGACTAGCGGGAGGGCCAGATACGCAGTATTTT
CASNRLAGGPDTQYF
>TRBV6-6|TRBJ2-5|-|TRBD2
TGTGCCAGCAGTTGGACTAGCGGGGGGGCCGGAGAGACCCAGTACTTC
CASSWTSGGAGETQYF
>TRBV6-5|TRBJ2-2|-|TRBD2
TGTGCCAGCAGTTACTCGCTAGCGGGTGGATCCGGGGAGCTGTTTTTT
CASSYSLAGGSGELFF
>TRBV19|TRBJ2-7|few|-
TGTGCCAGTAGTCGCCTAGGGGCCTACGAGCAGTACTTC
CASSRLGAYEQYF
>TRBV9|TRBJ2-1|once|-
TGTGCCAGCAGCGCTCCGGGATTTGGCCCCTACAATGAGCAGTTCTTC
CASSAPGFGPYNEQFF
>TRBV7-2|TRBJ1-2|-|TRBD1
TGTGCCAGCAGCTTAGTTGAAGGGGGCGCTTATGGCTACACCTTC
CASSLVEGGAYGYTF
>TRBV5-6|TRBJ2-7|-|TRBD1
TGTGCCAGCACCCTCAGGGGGAACTACGAGCAGTACTTC
CASTLRGNYEQYF
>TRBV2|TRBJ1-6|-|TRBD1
TGTGCCAGCAGTTCGGGACAGGGAAGTTCACCCCTCCACTTT
CASSSGQGSSPLHF
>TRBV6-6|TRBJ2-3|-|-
TGTGCCAGCAGGTCCTCCGACAGGCCCGGCACAGATACGCAGTATTTT
CASRSSDRPGTDTQYF
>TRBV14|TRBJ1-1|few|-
TGTGCCAGCAGCCCCTTTCGGACAGTGAACACTGAAGCTTTCTTT
CASSPFRTVNTEAFF
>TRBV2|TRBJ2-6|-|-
TGTGCCAGCAGCCCCAGGGTTTCTGGGGCCAACGTCCTGACTTTC
CASSPRVSGANVLTF
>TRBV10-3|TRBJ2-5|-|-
TGTGCCATCATAGGGGCAGCCGTCGAGACCCAGTACTTC
CAIIGAAVETQYF
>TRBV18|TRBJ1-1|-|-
TGTGCCAGCTCACCGATGGGCGGGAGAGTGAACACTGAAGCTTTCTTT
CASSPMGGRVNTEAFF
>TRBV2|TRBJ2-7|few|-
TGTGCCAGCAGTGAATCGGGTTACGAGCAGTACTTC
CASSESGYEQYF
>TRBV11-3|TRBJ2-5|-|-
TGTGCCAGCAGCCCGAACAAAGAGACCCAGTACTTC
CASSPNKETQYF
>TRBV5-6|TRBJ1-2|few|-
TGTGCCAGCAGCCAGACACCACACTATGGCTACACCTTC
CASSQTPHYGYTF
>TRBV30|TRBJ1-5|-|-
TGTGCCTGGAGCGTACCCCGGCGGCTCCAGCATTTT
CAWSVPRRLQHF
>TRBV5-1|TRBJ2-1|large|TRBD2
TGCGCCAGCAGCTTGAGCGGGGGCTACAATGAGCAGTTCTTC
CASSLSGGYNEQFF
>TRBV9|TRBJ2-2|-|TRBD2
TGTGCCAGCAGCGAGGGACTAGCGGGGGGAAACACCGGGGAGCTGTTTTTT
CASSEGLAGGNTGELFF
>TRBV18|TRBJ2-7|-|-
TGTGCCAGCTCATTCATCATCGGGGGAGGCTACGAGCAGTACTTC
CASSFIIGGGYEQYF
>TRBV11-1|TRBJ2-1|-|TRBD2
TGTGCCAGCAGCTTAGATGGCGGGAGGGCCTACAATGAGCAGTTCTTC
CASSLDGGRAYNEQFF
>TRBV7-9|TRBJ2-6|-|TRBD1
TGTGCCAGCAGCCGGACAGGCGAGGTGGTCGTCCTGACTTTC
CASSRTGEVVVLTF
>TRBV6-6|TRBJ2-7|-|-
TGTGCCAGCAGTTCTGCAGATTTACATCCCTACGAGCAGTACTTC
CASSSADLHPYEQYF
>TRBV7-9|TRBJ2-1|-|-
TGTGCCAGCAGCGTGACTAGTTTTGAGCAGTTCTTC
CASSVTSFEQFF
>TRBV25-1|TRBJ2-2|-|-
TGTGCCAGCAGATTAAAAGGGGAGCTGTTTTTT
CASRLKGELFF